Below are 19 T cell receptor beta chains sequenced from a single sample in a study of blood T cell repertoires in COVID-19. Assay used: immunoSEQ multiplex PCR; TCRdb lists only in-frame clones, some missing. The profile shows a few hundred thousand clones, 84% of them singletons. The specimen was peripheral blood. The receptor source for this set is a woman in her thirties who had recovered from COVID-19.

The CDR3 nucleotides are TGTGCCGTCGGGTTAAATGAAAAACTGTTTTTT. Translating gives CAVGLNEKLFF. The chain has TRBV28 and TRBJ1-4; D not certain. Looked up from germline, CDR1 is MDHEN and CDR2 is SYDVKM. V lost 11 bases, J lost 5 bases, and 9 bases lay in between. The CDR3 runs to 11 residues. The variable domain in full, with the rest retrieved from reference TRBV28 and TRBJ1-4, is DVKVTQSSRYLVKRTGEKVFLECVQDMDHENMFWYRQDPGLGLRLIYFSYDVKMKEKGDIPEGYSVSREKKERFSLILESASTNQTSMYLCAVGLNEKLFFGSGTQLSVL.

In this sample, this clone turned up once. The chain has TRBV11-2 and TRBJ2-2; TRBD1 agrees at 8 bases. Germline CDR1 is SGHAT and CDR2 is FQNNGV. V was clipped by 5 bases and J by 4 bases; unmatched bases: 6. The CDR3 runs to 15 residues. The CDR3 nucleotides read TGTGCCAGCAGCCGCCGACAGGGGCCCACCGGGGAGCTGTTTTTT. This gives the protein CASSRRQGPTGELFF.

The V call is TRBV5-1, the J call TRBJ2-1; D ambiguous. CDR3 size: 11 residues. V was clipped by 3 bases and J by 8 bases, with 6 bases between them. Germline V gives CDR1 SGHRS, CDR2 YFSETQ. This chain's CDR3 is CASSYSHEQFF. DNA of the CDR3: TGCGCCAGCAGCTACTCCCATGAGCAGTTCTTC.

The genes are TRBV9 and TRBJ1-1; D may be TRBD1 (6 bases). Per germline, CDR1 SGDLS and CDR2 YYNGEE. V gave up 4 bases and J gave up 2 bases, with 18 bases separating them. The CDR3 length is 16 residues. The DNA for the CDR3 is TGTGCCAGCAGCCCCCGAGTGACAGGTGGAAACACTGAAGCTTTCTTT. It encodes CASSPRVTGGNTEAFF.

The CDR3 sequence is CASSGSGLPGDTGELFF. DNA for the CDR3: TGCGCCAGCAGCGGCTCGGGACTACCAGGGGACACCGGGGAGCTGTTTTTT. The genes are TRBV4-1 and TRBJ2-2; the D gene is possibly TRBD2 (7 bases). V dropped 5 bases and J dropped 3 bases, with 19 bases sitting between them. This CDR3 is 17 amino acids long. Germline V gene lookup returns CDR1 MGHRA and CDR2 YSYEKL.

The rearrangement joins TRBV6-5 to TRBJ2-2; 8 positions match TRBD1. Germline CDR1 and CDR2: MNHEY and SVGAGI. This CDR3 comprises 13 residues. V lost 8 bases and J lost 8; bases outside the gene matches: 7. CDR3 nucleotide sequence: TGTGCCAGCTCACCCAGGGGGCAGGGGGAGCTGTTTTTT. Its translation is CASSPRGQGELFF.

The chain combines TRBV25-1 with TRBJ2-1, with 8 bases that match TRBD2. Trimming removed 2 bases from V and 7 bases from J; junction bases left unmatched: 7. The CDR3 runs 15 residues. Per the germline V gene, CDR1 is MGHDK and CDR2 is SYGVNS. The CDR3 protein is CASSEMQREFNEQFF. As DNA, the CDR3 is TGTGCCAGCAGTGAAATGCAGCGGGAGTTTAATGAGCAGTTCTTC.

The rearrangement uses TRBV27 and TRBJ2-3, with 9 bases identical to TRBD2. CDR1 and CDR2 (germline): MNHEY, SMNVEV (reference sequence). This CDR3 is 16 amino acids long. Trimming at V came to 5 bases and at J to 1 base, leaving 7 bases not matched to a gene. CDR3 sequence: CASSRLAAGGTDTQYF. The CDR3 DNA sequence: TGTGCCAGCAGTCGACTAGCGGCTGGGGGCACAGATACGCAGTATTTT.

The chain employs TRBV3-1 (or the pseudogene TRBV3-2) and TRBJ1-2; D is unresolved. The CDR3 sequence is 15 residues long. Germline CDR1 reads LGHDT; CDR2 reads YNNKEL (reference sequence). Trimming removed 3 bases at V and 1 base at J, with 12 bases between. The CDR3 protein is CASSQRGEGNYGYTF. CDR3 coding DNA: TGTGCCAGCAGCCAGCGCGGGGAAGGTAACTATGGCTACACCTTC.

Only one count was recorded for this clone. This chain joins TRBV5-6 and TRBJ1-4, with D hard to call. The V end was cut by 7 bases, the J end by 4 bases, with 17 bases between. The CDR3 runs to 15 residues. Germline CDR1 is SGHDT and CDR2 is YYEEEE. The CDR3 is CASGPQPGLNEKLFF. For the CDR3, the DNA is TGTGCCAGCGGTCCCCAGCCAGGCCTTAATGAAAAACTGTTTTTT.

The J gene is TRBJ1-4, the V gene TRBV2; TRBD1 is a possible D gene (6 bases). The CDR3 is made up of 15 amino acids. V was shortened by 6 bases and J by 4 bases, with 15 bases between the two germline ends. CDR1 is SNHLY, CDR2 FYNNEI, per germline. Written as DNA, the CDR3 is TGTGCCAGCAGCGTAACAGGGCCAAATAATGAAAAACTGTTTTTT. Its translation: CASSVTGPNNEKLFF.

The chain recombines TRBV14 with TRBJ1-1; D gene unclear. Germline V gene lookup returns CDR1 SGHDN and CDR2 FVKESK. The CDR3 consists of 15 residues. V dropped 1 base and J dropped 4 bases, with 13 bases sitting between them. CDR3 nucleotides: TGTGCCAGCAGCCAAGGGAAGGGAGGGTTCACTGAAGCTTTCTTT. This translates into CASSQGKGGFTEAFF.

In the case of this clone: The same CDR3 also results from other DNA sequences found in this sample. The chain joins TRBV28 to TRBJ2-5; D remains ambiguous. V lost 9 bases and J lost 5, with 7 bases in between. Germline CDR1 MDHEN, CDR2 SYDVKM. There are 10 residues in the CDR3. The CDR3 spells CASLGETQYF. Here the CDR3 DNA reads TGTGCCAGTCTCGGGGAGACCCAGTACTTC.

The CDR3 bases are TGTGCCTGGAGTGTACTAAGTAGCGGGAAATGGAATGAGCAGTTCTTC. Protein product: CAWSVLSSGKWNEQFF. The chain uses TRBV30 and TRBJ2-1, with 8 bases identical to TRBD2. The V and J ends lost 0 bases and 7 bases, in that order; junction bases with no gene match: 11. CDR3 length equals 16 residues. Per the germline V gene, CDR1 is GTSNPN and CDR2 is SVGIG (reference sequence).

This rearrangement joins TRBV5-6 to TRBJ2-3, with 14 nucleotides matching TRBD2. J gave up 3 bases and V 4 bases, and 7 bases lay outside the gene matches. In germline, CDR1 is SGHDT, CDR2 YYEEEE. This CDR3 is built from 17 residues. CDR3 coding DNA: TGTGCCAGCAGCAAGCCGGGACTAGCGGGAGCAACAGATACGCAGTATTTT. Protein: CASSKPGLAGATDTQYF.

This rearrangement joins TRBV2 to TRBJ2-5; 9 bases fit TRBD1. The trim removed 5 bases at V and 2 bases at J, leaving 9 bases unmatched. CDR3 length: 16 amino acids. The germline V gene has CDR1 SNHLY and CDR2 FYNNEI. The CDR3 DNA sequence: TGTGCCAGCAGTACAACCGGGACAGGGCTTCAAGAGACCCAGTACTTC. Its translation: CASSTTGTGLQETQYF.

The chain combines TRBV28 with TRBJ1-6, with D unresolved. CDR1 is MDHEN, CDR2 SYDVKM, per germline. Trimming stripped 8 bases from V and 6 bases from J, with 17 bases between. The CDR3 length is 15 residues. CDR3 region: CASQEITEGNSPLHF. The CDR3 DNA follows: TGTGCCAGCCAGGAGATCACAGAGGGTAATTCACCCCTCCACTTT.

This clone was seen only once. The chain employs TRBV6-5 and TRBJ2-1, with D tentatively TRBD2 (5 bases). The CDR3 spans 15 residues. V lost 7 bases, J lost 4 bases, and 17 bases lay in between. CDR1 is MNHEY and CDR2 is SVGAGI in the germline V gene. The CDR3 bases are TGTGCCAGCACCATCTCCCCGGACTTTTACAATGAGCAGTTCTTC. It is translated as CASTISPDFYNEQFF.

The chain is built from TRBV6-6 and TRBJ2-2; TRBD1 is a possible D gene (6 bases). CDR3 length: 14 amino acids. From germline, CDR1 is MNHNY and CDR2 SVGAGI (reference sequence). The ends were cut back, 3 bases at V and 6 bases at J, with 11 bases in the middle. The DNA of the CDR3 is TGTGCCAGCAGTTATTTACAGGGAGCCGGGGAGCTGTTTTTT. This sequence encodes CASSYLQGAGELFF.